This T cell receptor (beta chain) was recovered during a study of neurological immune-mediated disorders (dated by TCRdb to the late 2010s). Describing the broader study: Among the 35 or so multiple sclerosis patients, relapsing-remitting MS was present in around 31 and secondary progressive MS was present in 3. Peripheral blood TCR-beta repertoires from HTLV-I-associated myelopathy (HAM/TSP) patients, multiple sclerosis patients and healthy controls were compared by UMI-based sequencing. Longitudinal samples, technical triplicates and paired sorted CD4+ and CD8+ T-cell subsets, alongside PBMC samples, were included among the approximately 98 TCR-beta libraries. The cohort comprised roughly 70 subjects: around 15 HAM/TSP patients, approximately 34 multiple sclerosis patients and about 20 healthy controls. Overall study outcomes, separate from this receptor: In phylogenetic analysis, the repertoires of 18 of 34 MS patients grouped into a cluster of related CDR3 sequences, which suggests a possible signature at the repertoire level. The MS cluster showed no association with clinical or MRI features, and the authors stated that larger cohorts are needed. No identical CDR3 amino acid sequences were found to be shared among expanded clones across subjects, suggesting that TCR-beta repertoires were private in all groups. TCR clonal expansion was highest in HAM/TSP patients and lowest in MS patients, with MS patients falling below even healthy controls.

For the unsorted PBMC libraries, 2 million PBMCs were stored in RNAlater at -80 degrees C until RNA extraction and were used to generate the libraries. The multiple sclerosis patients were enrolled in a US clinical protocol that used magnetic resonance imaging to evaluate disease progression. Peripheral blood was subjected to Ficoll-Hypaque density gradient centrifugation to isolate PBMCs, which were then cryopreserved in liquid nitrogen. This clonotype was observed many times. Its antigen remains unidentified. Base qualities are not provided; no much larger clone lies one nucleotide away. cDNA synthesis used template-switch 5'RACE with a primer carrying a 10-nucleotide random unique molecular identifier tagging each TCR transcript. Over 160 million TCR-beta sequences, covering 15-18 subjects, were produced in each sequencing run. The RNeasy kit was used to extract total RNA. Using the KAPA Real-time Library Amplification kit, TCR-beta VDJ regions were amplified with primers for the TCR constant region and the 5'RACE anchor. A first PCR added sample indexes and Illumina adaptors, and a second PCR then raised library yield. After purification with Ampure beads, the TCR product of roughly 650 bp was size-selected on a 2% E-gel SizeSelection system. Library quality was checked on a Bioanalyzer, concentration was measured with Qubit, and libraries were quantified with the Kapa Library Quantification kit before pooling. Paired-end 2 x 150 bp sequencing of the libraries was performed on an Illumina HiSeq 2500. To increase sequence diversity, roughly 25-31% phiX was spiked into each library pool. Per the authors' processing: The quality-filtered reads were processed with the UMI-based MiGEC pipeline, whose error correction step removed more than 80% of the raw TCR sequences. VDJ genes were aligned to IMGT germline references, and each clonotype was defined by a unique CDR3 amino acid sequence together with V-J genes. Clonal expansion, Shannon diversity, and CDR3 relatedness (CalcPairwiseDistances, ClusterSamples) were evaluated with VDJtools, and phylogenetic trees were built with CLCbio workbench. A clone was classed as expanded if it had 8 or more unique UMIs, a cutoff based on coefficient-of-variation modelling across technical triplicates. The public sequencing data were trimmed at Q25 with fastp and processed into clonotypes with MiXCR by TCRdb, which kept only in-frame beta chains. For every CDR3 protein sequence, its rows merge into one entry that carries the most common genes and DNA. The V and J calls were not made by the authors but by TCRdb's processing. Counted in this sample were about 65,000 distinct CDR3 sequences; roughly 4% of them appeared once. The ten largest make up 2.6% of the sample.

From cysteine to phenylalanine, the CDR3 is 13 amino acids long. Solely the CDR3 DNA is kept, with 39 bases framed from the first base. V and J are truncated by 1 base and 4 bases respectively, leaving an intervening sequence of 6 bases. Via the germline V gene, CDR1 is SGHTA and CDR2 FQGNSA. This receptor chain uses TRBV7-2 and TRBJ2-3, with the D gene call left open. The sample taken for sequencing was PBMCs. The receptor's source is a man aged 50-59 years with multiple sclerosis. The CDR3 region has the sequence CASSLGRPDTQYF. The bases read TGTGCCAGCAGCTTAGGTCGACCAGATACGCAGTATTTT.